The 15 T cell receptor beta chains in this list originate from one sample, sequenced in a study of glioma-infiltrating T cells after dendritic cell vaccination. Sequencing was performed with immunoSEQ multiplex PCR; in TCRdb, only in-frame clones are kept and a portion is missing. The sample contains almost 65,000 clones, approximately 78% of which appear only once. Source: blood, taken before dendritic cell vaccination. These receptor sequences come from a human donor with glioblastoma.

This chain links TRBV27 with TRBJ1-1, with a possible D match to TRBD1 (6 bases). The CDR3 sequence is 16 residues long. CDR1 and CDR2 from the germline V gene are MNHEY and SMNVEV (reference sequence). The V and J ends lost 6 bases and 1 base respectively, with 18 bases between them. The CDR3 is CASSFEGDLGNTEAFF. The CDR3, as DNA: TGTGCCAGCAGCTTTGAGGGGGATCTCGGGAACACTGAAGCTTTCTTT.

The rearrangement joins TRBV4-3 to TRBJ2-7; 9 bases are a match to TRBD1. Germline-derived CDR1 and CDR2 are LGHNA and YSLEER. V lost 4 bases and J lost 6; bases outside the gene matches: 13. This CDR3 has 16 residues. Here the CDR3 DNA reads TGCGCCAGCAGCCCCGGTCGCGGGACAGGGTTCCCCGAGCAGTACTTC. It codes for CASSPGRGTGFPEQYF.

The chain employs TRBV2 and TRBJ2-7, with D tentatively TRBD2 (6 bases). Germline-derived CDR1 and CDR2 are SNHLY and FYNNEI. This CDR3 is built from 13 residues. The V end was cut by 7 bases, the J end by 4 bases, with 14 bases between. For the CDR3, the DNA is TGTGCCAGCACCGGCGGGACGGCGTACGAGCAGTACTTC. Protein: CASTGGTAYEQYF.

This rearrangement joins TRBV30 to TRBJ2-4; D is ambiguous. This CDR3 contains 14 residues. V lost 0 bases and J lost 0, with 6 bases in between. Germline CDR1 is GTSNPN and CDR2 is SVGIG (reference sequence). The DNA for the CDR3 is TGTGCCTGGAGTGTCTCCGGAGCCAAAAACATTCAGTACTTC. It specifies CAWSVSGAKNIQYF.

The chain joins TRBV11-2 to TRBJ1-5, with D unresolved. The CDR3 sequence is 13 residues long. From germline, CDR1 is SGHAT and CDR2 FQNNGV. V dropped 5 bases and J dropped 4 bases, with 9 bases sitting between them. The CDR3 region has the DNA TGTGCCAGCAGCAGAGGACTTAATCAGCCCCAGCATTTT. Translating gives CASSRGLNQPQHF.

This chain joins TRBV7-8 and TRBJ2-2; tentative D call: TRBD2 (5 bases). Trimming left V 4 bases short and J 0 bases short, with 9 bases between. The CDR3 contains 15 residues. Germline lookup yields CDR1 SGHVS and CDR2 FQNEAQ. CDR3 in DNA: TGTGCCAGCAGCTGGACTTCATCGAACACCGGGGAGCTGTTTTTT. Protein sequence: CASSWTSSNTGELFF. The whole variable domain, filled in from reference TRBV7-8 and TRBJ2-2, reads GAGVSQSPRYKVAKRGQDVALRCDPISGHVSLFWYQQALGQGPEFLTYFQNEAQLDKSGLPSDRFFAERPEGSVSTLKIQRTQQEDSAVYLCASSWTSSNTGELFFGEGSRLTVL.

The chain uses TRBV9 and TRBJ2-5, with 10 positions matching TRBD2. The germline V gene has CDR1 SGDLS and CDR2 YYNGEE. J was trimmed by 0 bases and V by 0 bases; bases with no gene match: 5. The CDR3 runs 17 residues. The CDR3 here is CASSVAASGGYQETQYF. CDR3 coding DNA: TGTGCCAGCAGCGTAGCGGCTAGCGGGGGATACCAAGAGACCCAGTACTTC.

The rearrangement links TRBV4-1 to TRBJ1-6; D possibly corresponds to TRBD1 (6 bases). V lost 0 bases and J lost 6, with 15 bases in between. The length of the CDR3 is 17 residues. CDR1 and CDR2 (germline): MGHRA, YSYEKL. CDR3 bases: TGCGCCAGCAGCCAAGATCCTCCAGGGGCCTTTAATTCACCCCTCCACTTT. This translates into CASSQDPPGAFNSPLHF.

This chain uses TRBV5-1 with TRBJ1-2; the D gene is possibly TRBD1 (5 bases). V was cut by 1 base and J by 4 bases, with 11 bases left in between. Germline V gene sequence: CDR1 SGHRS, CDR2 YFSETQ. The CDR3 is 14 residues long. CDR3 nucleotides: TGCGCCAGCAGCTTGCCCAGGGAACTCTATGGCTACACCTTC. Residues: CASSLPRELYGYTF.

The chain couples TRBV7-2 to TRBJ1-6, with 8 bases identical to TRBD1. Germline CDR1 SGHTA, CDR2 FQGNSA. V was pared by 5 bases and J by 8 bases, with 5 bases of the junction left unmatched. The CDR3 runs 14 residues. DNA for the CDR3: TGTGCCAGCAGCCGACAGGGGTGGGATTCACCCCTCCACTTT. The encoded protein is CASSRQGWDSPLHF.

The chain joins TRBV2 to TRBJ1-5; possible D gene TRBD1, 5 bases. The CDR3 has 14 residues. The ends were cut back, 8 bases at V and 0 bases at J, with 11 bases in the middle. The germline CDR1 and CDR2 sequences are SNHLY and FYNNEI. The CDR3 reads CASRQWNSNQPQHF. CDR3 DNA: TGTGCCAGCCGACAGTGGAATAGCAATCAGCCCCAGCATTTT.

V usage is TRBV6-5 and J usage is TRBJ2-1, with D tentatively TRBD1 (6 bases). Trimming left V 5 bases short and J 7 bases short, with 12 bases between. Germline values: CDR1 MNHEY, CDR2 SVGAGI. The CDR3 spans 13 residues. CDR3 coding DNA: TGTGCCAGCAGTGAGGACAGAACAAATGAGCAGTTCTTC. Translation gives CASSEDRTNEQFF.

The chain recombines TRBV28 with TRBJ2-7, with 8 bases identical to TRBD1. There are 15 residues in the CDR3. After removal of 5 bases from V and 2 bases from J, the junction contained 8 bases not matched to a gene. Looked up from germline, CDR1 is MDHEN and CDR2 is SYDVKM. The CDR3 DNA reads TGTGCCAGCAGTGGGGCCGGGACAGGCACCTACGAGCAGTACTTC. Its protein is CASSGAGTGTYEQYF.

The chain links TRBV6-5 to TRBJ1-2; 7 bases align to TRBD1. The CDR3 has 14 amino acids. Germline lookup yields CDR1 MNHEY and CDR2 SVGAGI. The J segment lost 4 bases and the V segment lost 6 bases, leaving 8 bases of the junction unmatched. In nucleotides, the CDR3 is TGTGCCAGCAGAAACACCGGACAGGCCTATGGCTACACCTTC. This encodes CASRNTGQAYGYTF.

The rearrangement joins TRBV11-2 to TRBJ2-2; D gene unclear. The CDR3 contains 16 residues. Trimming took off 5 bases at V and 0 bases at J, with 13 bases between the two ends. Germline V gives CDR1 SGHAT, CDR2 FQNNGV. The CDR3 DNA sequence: TGTGCCAGCAGCCGAAAAACGGGTACGAACACCGGGGAGCTGTTTTTT. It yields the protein CASSRKTGTNTGELFF.